This entry concerns a single T cell receptor (beta chain). This entry belongs to a study of shared clonotypes between healthy human individuals. Study in general: Three plates each covered CD4 naive and memory; CD8 naive two, CD8 memory one.

The CDR3 covers 16 residues. V shed 3 bases, J shed 8 bases, and the junction held 15 bases outside the gene matches. Germline loops: CDR1 SQVTM, CDR2 ANQGSEA. This table comes from immunoSEQ multiplex PCR, and its TCRdb copy is limited to in-frame clones, with some not included. Found here are 650,000 to 800,000 clones, 90% to 95% of them singletons; the top ten hold 24%. Positive CCR7 selection of CD45RO-negative cells yielded the naive CD8 cells, and terminally differentiated effector memory CD45RA+ cells were excluded. The TCR was taken from a man younger than 45 in good health. The rearrangement links TRBV29-1 to TRBJ2-1; the match to TRBD2 covers 8 bases. Material for sequencing was naive CD8+ T cells sorted from blood. In DNA, the CDR3 is TGCAGCGTTGACGGATCACTTGGACTAGCAATCCATGAGCAGTTCTTC. This encodes CSVDGSLGLAIHEQFF.